A single sample is the source of the 8 T cell receptor beta chains below, sequenced in a study of T cells after somatic rescue of genetic block. Clones were read by immunoSEQ multiplex PCR, and TCRdb kept only the in-frame ones, dropping some. This table holds approximately 110,000 clones, around nine tenths found once. Sequencing was carried out using peripheral blood mononuclear cells (PBMCs). The receptors here all came from a woman under 30.

This rearrangement joins TRBV19 to TRBJ2-3; perhaps TRBD2 as D (5 bases). This CDR3 contains 16 residues. Trimming shortened V by 3 bases and J by 7 bases, and 20 bases separated the two germline ends. From germline, CDR1 is LNHDA and CDR2 SQIVND (reference sequence). CDR3 DNA: TGTGCCAGTAGTATGTCCTTGGGGAGCAGAATTAATACGCAGTATTTT. It specifies CASSMSLGSRINTQYF.

The CDR3 nucleotides are TGCGCCAGCAGCCAAAGGTTGACGAACACTGAAGCTTTCTTT. Protein sequence: CASSQRLTNTEAFF. The chain recombines TRBV4-3 with TRBJ1-1, with no clear D. The V end was cut by 2 bases, the J end by 1 base, with 8 bases between. Germline loops: CDR1 LGHNA, CDR2 YSLEER. CDR3 length: 14 residues.

The rearrangement links TRBV10-3 to TRBJ1-6; no definite D call. The CDR3 has 12 amino acids. Germline CDR1 ENHRY, CDR2 SYGVKD. V lost 3 bases and J lost 7, with 4 bases in between. Written as DNA, the CDR3 is TGTGCCATCAGTGACGAGAATTCACCCCTCCACTTT. This codes for CAISDENSPLHF.

The chain recombines TRBV4-1 with TRBJ1-1; no firm D call. Trimming shortened V by 3 bases and J by 2 bases, and 13 bases separated the two germline ends. Germline V gene sequence: CDR1 MGHRA, CDR2 YSYEKL. This CDR3 is built from 15 residues. The CDR3 region is CASSHPPDGNTEAFF. The CDR3 DNA follows: TGCGCCAGCAGCCACCCCCCCGACGGTAACACTGAAGCTTTCTTT.

This clone was seen just once. This sequence joins TRBV27 and TRBJ2-1, with 8 nucleotides matching TRBD1. CDR1 is MNHEY, CDR2 SMNVEV, per germline (reference sequence). The CDR3 has 14 residues. V was pared by 6 bases and J by 2 bases, with 3 bases of the junction left unmatched. The CDR3 spells CASRYRGTYNEQFF. CDR3 in DNA: TGTGCCAGCAGATACAGGGGGACCTACAATGAGCAGTTCTTC.

The chain has TRBV5-4 and TRBJ1-6, with 8 nucleotides matching TRBD1. Germline V gives CDR1 SGHNT, CDR2 YYREEE (reference sequence). V shed 6 bases and J 5 bases; nucleotides not matched to a gene: 4. CDR3 length: 14 residues. CDR3 protein: CASMTGANNSPLHF. The CDR3 bases are TGTGCCAGCATGACAGGGGCTAATAATTCACCCCTCCACTTT.

The chain links TRBV19 to TRBJ1-2, with 9 positions matching TRBD1. Trimming at V came to 4 bases and at J to 8 bases, leaving 5 bases not matched to a gene. Germline CDR1 reads LNHDA; CDR2 reads SQIVND (reference sequence). CDR3 length: 13 residues. CDR3 in DNA: TGTGCCAGTAGTAGAGGGACAGGGAACGGCTACACCTTC. Protein sequence: CASSRGTGNGYTF.

This clone was seen a single time. V gene TRBV7-2 combines with J gene TRBJ2-7, with 8 bases aligning to TRBD1. With 5 bases clipped from V and 3 bases from J, the junction kept 6 bases outside the gene matches. The CDR3 covers 14 residues. Germline V gene data show CDR1 as SGHTA and CDR2 as FQGNSA. CDR3 residues: CASSTGTGGYEQYF. In DNA, the CDR3 is TGTGCCAGCAGCACTGGGACAGGAGGCTACGAGCAGTACTTC. The variable domain in full, completed from reference TRBV7-2 and TRBJ2-7, reads GAGVSQSPSNKVTEKGKDVELRCDPISGHTALYWYRQSLGQGLEFLIYFQGNSAPDKSGLPSDRFSAERTGGSVSTLTIQRTQQEDSAVYLCASSTGTGGYEQYFGPGTRLTVT.